The entry below describes one T cell receptor beta chain. V was shortened by 7 bases and J by 4 bases, with 15 bases between the two germline ends. The germline V gene has CDR1 MDHEN and CDR2 SYDVKM. The length of the CDR3 is 14 residues. TCRdb's table, derived via immunoSEQ multiplex PCR, lists solely in-frame clones and lacks some. The table has 23,000 or so clones, more than 90% seen once. This sample was included in a study of T cells in localized non-small cell lung cancer. This sequence joins TRBV28 and TRBJ2-3; D remains ambiguous. The TCR comes from a man aged 35 to 69 with stage III squamous cell lung carcinoma. Sample: peripheral blood, taken before any cancer treatment. The CDR3 DNA reads as TGTGCCAGCATAATCTCAGGTGGGGCAGATACGCAGTATTTT. Protein: CASIISGGADTQYF.